This entry features one T cell receptor (beta chain) sequence. Antigen specificity is unknown. They built TCR cDNA with 5'RACE template switching, a step that put in a universal primer site and UMIs. TCRdb re-called the 5' RACE reads with MiXCR, one entry per CDR3 protein. This table has 120,000 or so distinct CDR3 sequences, 13% to 15% appearing once. The data originate from a study of T cells after yellow fever vaccination. The V and J ends lost 1 base and 3 bases, in that order; junction bases with no gene match: 5. The CDR3 length is 15 residues. Looked up from germline, CDR1 is SGHVS and CDR2 is FNYEAQ. General observations from the study: Weaker in magnitude, the secondary response showed a faster peak on day 5 versus 15.

The sequencing here drew on CD8+ T cells sorted from PBMCs, taken 5 days after the yellow fever booster vaccination. The gene calls are TRBV7-6 and TRBJ2-7; 8 bases map to TRBD2. The clonotype originates from a man younger than 35 who received the YFV17D yellow fever vaccine. The CDR3 sequence is CASSLDRGGLYEQYF. The CDR3 DNA sequence: TGTGCCAGCAGCTTAGATCGGGGGGGACTCTACGAGCAGTACTTC.